The rows below give T cell receptor beta chains drawn from one sample of a study of CD8 T cells in Susac syndrome. One entry per CDR3 protein results from TCRdb running MiXCR on the immunoSEQ multiplex PCR reads. Of about 160,000 distinct CDR3 sequences listed, roughly 94% are singletons. Sequenced: CD4+ T cells from PBMCs. Receptor source: a human donor in good health. CDR3s include the opening cysteine and the closing phenylalanine or tryptophan. Fields, in order: CDR3 protein, J gene, V gene.

CDR3 protein: CASSVGQGGEAFF
J gene: TRBJ1-1
V gene: TRBV9

CDR3 protein: CSASSGSNTEAFF
J gene: TRBJ1-1
V gene: TRBV20-1

CDR3 protein: CASSAGYQETQYF
J gene: TRBJ2-5
V gene: TRBV25-1

CDR3 protein: CASLAGGETQYF
J gene: TRBJ2-5
V gene: TRBV2

CDR3 protein: CASSPKTTANYGYTF
J gene: TRBJ1-2
V gene: TRBV3-1

CDR3 protein: CSVRGDQETQYF
J gene: TRBJ2-5
V gene: TRBV29-1

CDR3 protein: CASREVATSSYEQYF
J gene: TRBJ2-7
V gene: TRBV6-1

CDR3 protein: CASSLARQNTYEQYF
J gene: TRBJ2-7
V gene: TRBV7-9

CDR3 protein: CASSPPDIHTIYF
J gene: TRBJ1-3
V gene: TRBV7-2

CDR3 protein: CASTRTGATDTQYF
J gene: TRBJ2-3
V gene: TRBV7-9

CDR3 protein: CASARDSGSNQPQHF
J gene: TRBJ1-5
V gene: TRBV2

CDR3 protein: CASRPISGPYEQYF
J gene: TRBJ2-7
V gene: TRBV6-2/TRBV6-3

CDR3 protein: CASSSPGVSYEQYF
J gene: TRBJ2-7
V gene: TRBV25-1

CDR3 protein: CATTPHDGTGQSPLHF
J gene: TRBJ1-6
V gene: TRBV6-1

CDR3 protein: CASSEASGANTGELFF
J gene: TRBJ2-2
V gene: TRBV5-4

CDR3 protein: CASSLNRGDSPLHF
J gene: TRBJ1-6
V gene: TRBV27

CDR3 protein: CASSRRTGVNTEAFF
J gene: TRBJ1-1
V gene: TRBV3-1

CDR3 protein: CASAESFWPQHF
J gene: TRBJ1-5
V gene: TRBV28

CDR3 protein: CSVGWDSGEKLFF
J gene: TRBJ1-4
V gene: TRBV29-1

CDR3 protein: CSVASQETQYF
J gene: TRBJ2-5
V gene: TRBV29-1

CDR3 protein: CASSKDRSQETQYF
J gene: TRBJ2-5
V gene: TRBV5-6

CDR3 protein: CASSFGTATYEQYF
J gene: TRBJ2-7
V gene: TRBV7-2

CDR3 protein: CATSTGGKKTQYF
J gene: TRBJ2-5
V gene: TRBV6-1

CDR3 protein: CASSEGVNYGYTF
J gene: TRBJ1-2
V gene: TRBV18

CDR3 protein: CASSRDQKTQYF
J gene: TRBJ2-5
V gene: TRBV28